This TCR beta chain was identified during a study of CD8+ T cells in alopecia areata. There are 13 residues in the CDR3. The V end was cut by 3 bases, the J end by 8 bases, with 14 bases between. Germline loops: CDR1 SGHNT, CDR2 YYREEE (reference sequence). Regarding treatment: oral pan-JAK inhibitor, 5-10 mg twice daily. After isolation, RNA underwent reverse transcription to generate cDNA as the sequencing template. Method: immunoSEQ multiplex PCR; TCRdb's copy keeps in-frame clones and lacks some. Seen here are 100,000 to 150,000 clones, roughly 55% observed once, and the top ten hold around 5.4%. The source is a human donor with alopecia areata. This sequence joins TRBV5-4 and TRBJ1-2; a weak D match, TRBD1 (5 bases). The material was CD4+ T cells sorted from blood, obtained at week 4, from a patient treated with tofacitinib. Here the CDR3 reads CASSSRGRAGYTF. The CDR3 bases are TGTGCCAGCAGCTCTCGGGGGAGGGCCGGCTACACCTTC.